This T cell receptor (beta chain) was observed in a study of shared clonotypes between healthy human individuals. Germline V gives CDR1 SGHDT, CDR2 YYEEEE. CDR3 length: 16 residues. V lost 6 bases and J lost 3, with 22 bases in between. The study, taken as a whole, reports: The represented genetic and exposure-history diversity was limited by the small number of donors.

Remarks on this clone: Its specificity is not known.

Memory CD4+ cells were the fraction left after CD45RA+ naive selection. Using immunoSEQ multiplex PCR, the repertoire was profiled, and TCRdb retains in-frame clones only, with some absent. The sample gives 1.5 million to 1.9 million clones, 98% of which show up once; about 0.42% is in the top ten. V and J are TRBV5-6 and TRBJ2-7; a weak D match, TRBD2 (5 bases). Sequenced material: naive CD4+ T cells sorted from blood. Subset specified: CD45RA+ positively selected. The sequence came from a man in his thirties or forties in good health. The CDR3 sequence is CASTRLGDNRIYEQYF. CDR3 sequence (DNA): TGTGCCAGCACCCGCTTGGGAGACAACCGGATCTACGAGCAGTACTTC.